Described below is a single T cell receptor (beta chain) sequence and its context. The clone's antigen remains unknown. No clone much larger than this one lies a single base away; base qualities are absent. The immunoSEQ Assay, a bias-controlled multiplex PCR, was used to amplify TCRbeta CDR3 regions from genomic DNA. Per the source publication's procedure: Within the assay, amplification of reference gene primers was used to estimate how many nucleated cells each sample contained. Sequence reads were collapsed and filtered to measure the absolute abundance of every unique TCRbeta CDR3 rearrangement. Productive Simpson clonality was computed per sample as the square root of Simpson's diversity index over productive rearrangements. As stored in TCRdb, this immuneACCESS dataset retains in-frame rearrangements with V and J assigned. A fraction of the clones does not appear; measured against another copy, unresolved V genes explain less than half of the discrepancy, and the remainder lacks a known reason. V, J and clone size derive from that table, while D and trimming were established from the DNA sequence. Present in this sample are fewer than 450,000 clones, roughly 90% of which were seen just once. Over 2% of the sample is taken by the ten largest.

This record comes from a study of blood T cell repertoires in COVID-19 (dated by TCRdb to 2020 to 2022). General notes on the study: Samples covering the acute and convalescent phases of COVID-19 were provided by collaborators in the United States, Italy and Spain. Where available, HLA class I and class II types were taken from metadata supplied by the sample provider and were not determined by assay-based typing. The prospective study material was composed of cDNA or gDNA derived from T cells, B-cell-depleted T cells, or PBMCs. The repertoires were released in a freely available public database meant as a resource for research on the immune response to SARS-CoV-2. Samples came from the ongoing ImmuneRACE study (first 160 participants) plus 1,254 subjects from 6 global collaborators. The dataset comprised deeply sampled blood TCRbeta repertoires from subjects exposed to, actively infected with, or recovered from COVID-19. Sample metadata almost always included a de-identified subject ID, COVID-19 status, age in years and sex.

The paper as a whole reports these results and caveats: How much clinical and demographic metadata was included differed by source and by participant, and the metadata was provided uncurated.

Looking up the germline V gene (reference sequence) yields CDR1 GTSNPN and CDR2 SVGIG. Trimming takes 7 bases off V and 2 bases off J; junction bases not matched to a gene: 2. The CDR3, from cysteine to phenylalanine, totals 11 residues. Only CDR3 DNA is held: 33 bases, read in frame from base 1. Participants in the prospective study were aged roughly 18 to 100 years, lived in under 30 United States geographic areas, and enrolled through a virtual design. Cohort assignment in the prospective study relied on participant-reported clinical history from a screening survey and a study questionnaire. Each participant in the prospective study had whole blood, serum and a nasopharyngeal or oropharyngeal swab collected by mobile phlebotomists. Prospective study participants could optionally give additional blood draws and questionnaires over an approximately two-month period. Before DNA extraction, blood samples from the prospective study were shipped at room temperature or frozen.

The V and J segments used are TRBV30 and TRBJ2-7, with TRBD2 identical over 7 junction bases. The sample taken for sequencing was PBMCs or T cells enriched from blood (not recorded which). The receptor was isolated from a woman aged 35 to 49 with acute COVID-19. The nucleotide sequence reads TGTGCCTCGGGGACTACCTACGAGCAGTACTTC. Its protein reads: CASGTTYEQYF.